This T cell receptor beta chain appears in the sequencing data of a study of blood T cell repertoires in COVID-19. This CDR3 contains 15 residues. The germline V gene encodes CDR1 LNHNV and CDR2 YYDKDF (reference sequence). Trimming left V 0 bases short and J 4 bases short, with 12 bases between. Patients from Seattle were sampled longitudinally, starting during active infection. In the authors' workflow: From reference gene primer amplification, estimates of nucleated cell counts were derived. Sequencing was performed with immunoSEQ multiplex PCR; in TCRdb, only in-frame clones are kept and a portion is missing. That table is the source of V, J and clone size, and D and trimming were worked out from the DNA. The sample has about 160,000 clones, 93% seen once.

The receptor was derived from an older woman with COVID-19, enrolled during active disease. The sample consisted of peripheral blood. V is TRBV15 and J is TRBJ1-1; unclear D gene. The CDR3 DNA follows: TGTGCCACCAGCAGAGATCTTGCCGGGAGCACTGAAGCTTTCTTT. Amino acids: CATSRDLAGSTEAFF. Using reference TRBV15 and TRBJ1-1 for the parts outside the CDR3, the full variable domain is DAMVIQNPRYQVTQFGKPVTLSCSQTLNHNVMYWYQQKSSQAPKLLFHYYDKDFNNEADTPDNFQSRRPNTSFCFLDIRSPGLGDTAMYLCATSRDLAGSTEAFFGQGTRLTVV.